This T cell receptor beta chain was obtained from a study of cytomegalovirus exposure and HLA in healthy donors. Comment on this clone: Its antigen is currently unknown.

Researchers ran the PCR with 60 Vbeta and 13 Jbeta primers. Clones were sequenced by immunoSEQ multiplex PCR, and TCRdb holds only the in-frame ones, with some missing. Found here are 140,000 or so clones, 88% of them singletons; the top ten hold roughly 0.5%. The V gene's germline CDR1 is DFQATT and CDR2 SNEGSKA (reference sequence). The CDR3 covers 11 residues. Findings and caveats of the study: Productive status was seen about 90% or about 30% of the time for most TCR beta V segments in an earlier analysis. Across donors, presence/absence analyses took sequencing depth to be roughly uniform.

Sequenced: PBMCs. The rearrangement links TRBV20-1 to TRBJ1-2; a weak D match, TRBD1 (5 bases). This TCR was sampled from a woman between 40 and 50 years old in good health and CMV-seronegative. The CDR3 reads CSKSTVYGYTF. The DNA of the CDR3 is TGCAGCAAGTCGACAGTCTATGGCTACACCTTC.